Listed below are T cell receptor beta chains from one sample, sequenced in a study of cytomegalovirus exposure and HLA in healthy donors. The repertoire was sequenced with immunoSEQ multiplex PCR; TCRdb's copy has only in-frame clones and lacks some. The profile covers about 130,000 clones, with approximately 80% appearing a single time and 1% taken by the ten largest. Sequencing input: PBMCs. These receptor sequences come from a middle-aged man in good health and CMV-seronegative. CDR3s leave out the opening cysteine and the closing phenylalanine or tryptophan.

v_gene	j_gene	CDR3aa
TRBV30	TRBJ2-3	AWSVLGTSGDTQY
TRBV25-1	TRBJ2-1	ASSALTSGAYNEQF
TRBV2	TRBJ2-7	ASSNRYEQY
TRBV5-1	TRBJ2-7	ASSRGRESTYEQY
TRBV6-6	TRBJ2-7	ASSYPPGTSGGEQY
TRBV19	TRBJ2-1	ASSIFSADNEQF
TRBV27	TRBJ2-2	ASSLSIATSGRPGELF
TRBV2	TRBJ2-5	ARGLKY
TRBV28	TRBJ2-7	ASSFGGGDRVNEQY
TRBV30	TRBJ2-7	AWSVGGGLFRGSYEQY
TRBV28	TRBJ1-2	ASRIPDSNYGYT
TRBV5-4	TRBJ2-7	ASSFHGYYEQY
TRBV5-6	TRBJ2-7	ASSLKLAGFSYEQY
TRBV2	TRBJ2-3	ASNTYTDTQY
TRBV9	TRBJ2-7	ASSNRGDRGYEQY
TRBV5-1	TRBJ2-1	ASSLLTGYYNEQF
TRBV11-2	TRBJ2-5	ASSPGGWETQY
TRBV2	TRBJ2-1	ASRGDRYNEQF
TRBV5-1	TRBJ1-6	ASSSSGSYNSPLH
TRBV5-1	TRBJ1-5	ASSLDRNQPQH
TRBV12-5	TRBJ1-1	ASGLVLGVSHRDAEAF
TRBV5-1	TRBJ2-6	ASKNGVRGANVLT
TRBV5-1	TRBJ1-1	ASSLGGQGGTEAF
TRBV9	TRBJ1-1	ASSVATQATEAF
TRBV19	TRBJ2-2	ASSGGSANTGELF
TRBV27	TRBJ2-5	ASSLLASGVGTQY
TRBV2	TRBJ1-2	ASSSGGAYGYT
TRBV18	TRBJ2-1	ASSPLSGNEQF
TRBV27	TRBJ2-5	ASSSSSGRAETQY
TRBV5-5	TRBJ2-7	ASSVQGESSYEQY
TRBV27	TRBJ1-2	ASSFRGNYGYT
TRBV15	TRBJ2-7	ATSRDGTGRV
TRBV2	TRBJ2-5	ASSSRSGSETQY
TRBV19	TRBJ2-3	ASSIGGLSTDTQY
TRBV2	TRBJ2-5	ASTKAGLGETQY
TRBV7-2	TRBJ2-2	ASSLRQGAGTGELF
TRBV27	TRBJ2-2	ASSKTSGTNTGELF
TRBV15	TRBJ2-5	ATSPGTSASHSETQY
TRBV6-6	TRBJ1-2	ASSIRTGDGYT
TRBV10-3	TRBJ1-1	AITPGTDLNTEAF
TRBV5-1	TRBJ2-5	ASSLGTSGEETQY
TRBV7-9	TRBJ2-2	ASSTQPLAPGELF
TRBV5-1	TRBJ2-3	ASNSGFGTDTQY
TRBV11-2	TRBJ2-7	ASSRRTSGGPNEQY
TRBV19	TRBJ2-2	ASSISQGMWVTGELF
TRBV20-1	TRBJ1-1	SATVLSRAF
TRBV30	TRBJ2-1	AWSVQGPYNEQF
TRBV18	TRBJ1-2	ASSYPAGHNYGYT
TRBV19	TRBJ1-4	ASMRTGLVTNEKLF
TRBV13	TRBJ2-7	ASSTSTVPYEQY